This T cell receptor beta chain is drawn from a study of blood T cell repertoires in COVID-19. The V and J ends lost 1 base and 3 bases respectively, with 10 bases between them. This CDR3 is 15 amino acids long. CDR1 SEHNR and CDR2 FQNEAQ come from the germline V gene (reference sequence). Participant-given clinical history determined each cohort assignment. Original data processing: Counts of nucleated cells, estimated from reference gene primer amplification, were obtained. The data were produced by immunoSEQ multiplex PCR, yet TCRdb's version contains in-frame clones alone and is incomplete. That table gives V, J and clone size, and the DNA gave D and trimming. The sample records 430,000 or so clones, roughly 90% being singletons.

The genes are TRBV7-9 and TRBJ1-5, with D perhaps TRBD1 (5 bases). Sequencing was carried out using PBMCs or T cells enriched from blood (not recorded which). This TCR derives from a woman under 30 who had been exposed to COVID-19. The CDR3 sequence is CASSLGQNNNQPQHF. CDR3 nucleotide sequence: TGTGCCAGCAGCTTAGGACAGAACAACAATCAGCCCCAGCATTTT.